The T cell receptor beta chain described here comes from a study of cytomegalovirus exposure and HLA in healthy donors. Per germline, CDR1 KGHSH and CDR2 LQKENI. This CDR3 region has 14 residues. V lost 3 bases and J lost 8; bases outside the gene matches: 6. The assay was immunoSEQ multiplex PCR, and TCRdb's table has in-frame clones only and misses some. The data contain fewer than 400,000 clones, 88% of them seen just once; the ten biggest clones take up around 0.96%. This chain connects TRBV18 to TRBJ1-4; 7 bases agree with TRBD1. The clonotype was recovered from a young man in good health and CMV-seronegative. Sequenced input: PBMCs. The CDR3 sequence is CASSPEQGIEKLFF. The CDR3 DNA reads as TGTGCCAGCTCACCGGAACAGGGGATCGAAAAACTGTTTTTT.